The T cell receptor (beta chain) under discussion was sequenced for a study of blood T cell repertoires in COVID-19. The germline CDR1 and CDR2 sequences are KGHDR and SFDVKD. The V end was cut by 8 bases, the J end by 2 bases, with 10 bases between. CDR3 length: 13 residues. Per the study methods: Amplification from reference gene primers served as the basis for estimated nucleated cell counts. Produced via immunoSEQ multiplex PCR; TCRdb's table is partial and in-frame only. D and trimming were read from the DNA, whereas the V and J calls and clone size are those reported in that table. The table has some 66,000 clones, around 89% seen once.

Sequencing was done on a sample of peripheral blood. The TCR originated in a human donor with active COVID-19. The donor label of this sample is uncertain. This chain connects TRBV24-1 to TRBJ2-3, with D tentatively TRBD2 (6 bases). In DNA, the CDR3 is TGTGCCACCAATACGGGGGTCACAGATACGCAGTATTTT. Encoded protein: CATNTGVTDTQYF.